These 19 T cell receptor beta chains were all obtained from the same sample, sequenced in a study of blood T cell repertoires in COVID-19. The protocol was immunoSEQ multiplex PCR, while the TCRdb copy is restricted to in-frame clones and leaves out a portion. This table holds roughly 50,000 clones, 65% to 90% found once. Input material: peripheral blood. These TCRs come from a woman older than 75 with acute or convalescent COVID-19.

The sample holds one count of this clone. J is TRBJ1-5 and V is TRBV6-9; 8 bases agree with TRBD1. In germline, CDR1 is MNHGY, CDR2 SVAAGI. V shed 6 bases and J 2 bases; nucleotides not matched to a gene: 9. This CDR3 is 16 amino acids long. CDR3 loop: CASSIQGVRGNQPQHF. In nucleotides, the CDR3 is TGTGCCAGCAGCATACAGGGGGTAAGGGGCAATCAGCCCCAGCATTTT.

The J gene is TRBJ2-6, the V gene TRBV6-1; 7 nucleotides line up with TRBD1. Germline CDR1 is MNHNS and CDR2 is SASEGT. With 4 bases clipped from V and 0 bases from J, the junction kept 9 bases outside the gene matches. The CDR3 contains 18 residues. CDR3 sequence reads: CASSGKGQSLSGANVLTF. The CDR3 region has the DNA TGTGCCAGCAGTGGGAAGGGACAGTCCCTCTCTGGGGCCAACGTCCTGACTTTC.

In this sample, this clone turned up once. The genes are TRBV5-1 and TRBJ1-1; 8 positions agree with TRBD1. The V segment lost 8 bases and the J segment 1 base; nucleotides outside the gene matches: 13. The CDR3 runs 16 residues. Per the germline V gene, CDR1 is SGHRS and CDR2 is YFSETQ. The CDR3 sequence: CASLGPGGLGNTEAFF. The CDR3, as DNA: TGCGCCAGTCTGGGGCCAGGGGGCTTAGGGAACACTGAAGCTTTCTTT. Full variable domain (outside the CDR3, taken from reference TRBV5-1 and TRBJ1-1): KAGVTQTPRYLIKTRGQQVTLSCSPISGHRSVSWYQQTPGQGLQFLFEYFSETQRNKGNFPGRFSGRQFSNSRSEMNVSTLELGDSALYLCASLGPGGLGNTEAFFGQGTRLTVV.

With respect to this clone: One end of the junction is discordant with germline, which a read error may explain. The V and J genes are TRBV4-2 and TRBJ2-1, with unresolved D. The CDR3 consists of 13 residues. Germline CDR1 reads LGHNA; CDR2 reads YNFKEQ. CDR3 residues: CASSQDQRSARLF. The DNA of the CDR3 is TGTGCCAGCAGCCAAGATCAGAGGAGTGCGCGGCTCTTC.

The chain couples TRBV6-5 to TRBJ1-2, with TRBD1 as a possible D gene (5 bases). Germline V gives CDR1 MNHEY, CDR2 SVGAGI. The CDR3 extends over 15 amino acids. The V end lost 4 bases, the J end lost 2 bases, and 14 bases lay between the germline ends. Here the CDR3 reads CASSSGERKNYGYTF. The DNA of the CDR3 is TGTGCCAGCAGTTCGGGGGAAAGGAAAAACTATGGCTACACCTTC.

This chain joins TRBV19 and TRBJ1-3; 9 nucleotides agree with TRBD1. Germline CDR1 reads LNHDA; CDR2 reads SQIVND (reference sequence). The trim removed 8 bases at V and 2 bases at J, leaving 10 bases unmatched. The CDR3 extends over 16 amino acids. In DNA, the CDR3 is TGTGCCAGTCGAAGCCGGGACAGGGCGGCTGGAAACACCATATATTTT. Its translation: CASRSRDRAAGNTIYF.

The chain employs TRBV3-1 (or the pseudogene TRBV3-2) and TRBJ1-4; 8 nucleotides match TRBD1. The CDR3 has 15 residues. Germline CDR1 and CDR2: LGHDT and YNNKEL (reference sequence). Losses at the gene ends were 5 bases for V and 8 bases for J; bases not matched to a gene: 10. The CDR3 sequence: CASSSRTGRGEKLFF. CDR3 nucleotide sequence: TGTGCCAGCAGCTCCCGGACAGGGCGGGGAGAAAAACTGTTTTTT.

This chain joins TRBV5-6 and TRBJ1-5, with 11 positions matching TRBD1. V gave up 1 base and J gave up 6 bases; unmatched junction bases: 3. Germline CDR1 SGHDT, CDR2 YYEEEE. The CDR3 sequence is 15 residues long. The CDR3 loop reads CASSLFGTGGQPQHF. For the CDR3, the DNA is TGTGCCAGCAGCTTGTTCGGGACAGGGGGTCAGCCCCAGCATTTT.

This chain links TRBV3-1 (or the pseudogene TRBV3-2) with TRBJ2-2; a weak D match, TRBD2 (7 bases). The V end lost 4 bases, the J end lost 6 bases, and 15 bases lay between the germline ends. CDR1 and CDR2 from the germline V gene are LGHDT and YNNKEL (reference sequence). The CDR3 totals 15 residues. The CDR3 bases are TGTGCCAGCAGCCCCCCTGGGGGGGCTCCCGGGGAGCTGTTTTTT. Translating gives CASSPPGGAPGELFF.

The chain uses TRBV12-3 or TRBV12-4 and TRBJ1-4, with unresolved D. V was trimmed by 3 bases and J by 7 bases, leaving 9 bases between them. This CDR3 has 13 residues. The CDR3 here is CASSLRDSEKLFF. The DNA of the CDR3 is TGTGCCAGCAGTTTGAGGGATTCTGAAAAACTGTTTTTT.

The rearrangement joins TRBV15 to TRBJ1-4; no clear D. The V and J ends lost 1 base and 8 bases respectively, with 17 bases between them. The CDR3 extends over 16 amino acids. CDR1 and CDR2 from the germline V gene are LNHNV and YYDKDF (reference sequence). The CDR3 spells CATSRGWQFGEEKLFF. CDR3 sequence (DNA): TGTGCCACCAGCAGAGGTTGGCAGTTCGGGGAGGAAAAACTGTTTTTT. The full variable domain, in which reference TRBV15 and TRBJ1-4 provide the parts outside the CDR3, is DAMVIQNPRYQVTQFGKPVTLSCSQTLNHNVMYWYQQKSSQAPKLLFHYYDKDFNNEADTPDNFQSRRPNTSFCFLDIRSPGLGDTAMYLCATSRGWQFGEEKLFFGSGTQLSVL.

This chain uses TRBV3-1 (or the pseudogene TRBV3-2) with TRBJ2-3; 8 bases line up with TRBD2. V shed 3 bases, J shed 6 bases, and the junction held 8 bases outside the gene matches. The CDR3 covers 15 residues. CDR1 and CDR2 from the germline V gene are LGHDT and YNNKEL (reference sequence). The CDR3 sequence is CASSQTRGGGDTQYF. The DNA for the CDR3 is TGTGCCAGCAGCCAGACCCGGGGGGGCGGGGATACGCAGTATTTT.

The rearrangement joins TRBV19 to TRBJ1-6; TRBD1 matches at 7 bases. Trimming took 3 bases from V and 9 from J; bases not matched to a gene: 11. CDR1 LNHDA and CDR2 SQIVND come from the germline V gene (reference sequence). This CDR3 has 16 residues. CDR3 DNA sequence: TGTGCCAGTAGTATTAATACGGGCAGGGGGACTTCACCCCTCCACTTT. Its protein is CASSINTGRGTSPLHF.

The V call is TRBV7-9, the J call TRBJ1-6; TRBD1 aligns across 10 bases. Germline trimming cut 4 bases from V and 7 bases from J; bases unmatched to any gene: 10. The CDR3 sequence is 17 residues long. Germline CDR1 and CDR2: SEHNR and FQNEAQ (reference sequence). CDR3 coding DNA: TGTGCCAGCAGCTCTAACGCCGGGACAGGGGAGAATTCACCCCTCCACTTT. Amino acids: CASSSNAGTGENSPLHF.

In the case of this clone: A junction boundary mismatches the germline segment, possibly from a read error. The rearrangement uses TRBV5-6 and TRBJ1-3, with 8 bases that match TRBD1. From germline, CDR1 is SGHDT and CDR2 YYEEEE. This CDR3 region has 13 residues. DNA for the CDR3: TGTGCCAGCAGCTTGGATACTGGACAGGGAAAGGATTTT. This codes for CASSLDTGQGKDF.

The rearrangement joins TRBV5-8 to TRBJ2-3; 10 nucleotides agree with TRBD2. Germline trimming cut 4 bases from V and 0 bases from J; bases unmatched to any gene: 5. The CDR3 is 16 amino acids. CDR1 is SGHTS and CDR2 is YDEGEE in the germline V gene. CDR3 protein: CASSPGLAASTDTQYF. The CDR3 region has the DNA TGTGCCAGCAGCCCAGGACTAGCGGCGAGCACAGATACGCAGTATTTT.

CDR3 loop: CASGPGQGGEKLFF. The DNA for the CDR3 is TGCGCCAGCGGACCGGGACAGGGGGGAGAAAAACTGTTTTTT. The chain has TRBV5-1 and TRBJ1-4; 11 bases line up with TRBD1. CDR3 length equals 14 residues. The V gene's germline CDR1 is SGHRS and CDR2 YFSETQ. With V trimmed by 7 bases and J by 8 bases, 7 bases remained unmatched.

V is TRBV5-6 and J is TRBJ1-1; D is possibly TRBD1 (5 bases). Trimming cost V 2 bases and J 4 bases, with 12 bases left between them. CDR1 SGHDT and CDR2 YYEEEE come from the germline V gene. The CDR3 runs 14 residues. CDR3 DNA sequence: TGTGCCAGCAGCTTCCCTGGGGGACTCACTGAAGCTTTCTTT. Residues: CASSFPGGLTEAFF. Full variable domain (remainder filled in from reference TRBV5-6 and TRBJ1-1): DAGVTQSPTHLIKTRGQQVTLRCSPKSGHDTVSWYQQALGQGPQFIFQYYEEEERQRGNFPDRFSGHQFPNYSSELNVNALLLGDSALYLCASSFPGGLTEAFFGQGTRLTVV.

The genes are TRBV18 and TRBJ2-6, with D tentatively TRBD1 (5 bases). Trimming removed 3 bases at V and 4 bases at J, with 7 bases between. There are 14 residues in the CDR3. Germline lookup yields CDR1 KGHSH and CDR2 LQKENI. This CDR3 is CASSPQGGANVLTF. The DNA of the CDR3 is TGTGCCAGCTCACCCCAGGGAGGGGCCAACGTCCTGACTTTC.